This T cell receptor (beta chain) emerged from a study of response to subunit inactivated influenza vaccine (dated by TCRdb to about 2018). Broadly, across the study: To follow how T cells responded to a trivalent subunit inactivated influenza vaccine, the researchers relied on deep quantitative profiling of the T cell receptor repertoire. Study-level results and caveats: According to the authors, only a limited number of new T cells may be recruited by each seasonal influenza vaccination.

V lost 5 bases and J lost 5 bases; the stretch between them is 15 bases long. CDR1 is given as MNHEY and CDR2 as SVGEGT, both from the germline V gene. The CDR3 goes from the cysteine to the phenylalanine over 14 residues. The retained sequence is limited to the CDR3, 42 bases, with the frame set at the first base. To prepare the library, RT-PCR was applied. The data were produced on an Illumina HiSeq 2500. The raw public data were reprocessed by TCRdb itself: fastp quality trimming at Q25, MiXCR clonotype calling, in-frame beta chains only. A single entry per CDR3 protein holds the most common genes and DNA from its merged rows. The sample table lists 700,000 to 800,000 distinct CDR3 sequences, approximately 18% of them with a count of one. The ten largest clones represent approximately 11% of the sample. Comment on this clonotype: The antigen it binds to is not known. Base quality data are lacking; no much larger clone is found one base away.

The V and J genes are TRBV6-2 or TRBV6-3 and TRBJ2-5, with the D gene uncertain. Material: PBMCs from blood, obtained 5 to 6 days after vaccination. The source is a man aged 45-65 years who received an inactivated influenza vaccine. Donor details come from another sample of the same person, matched by shared clones. The CDR3 sequence is CASSRLKLPETQYF. At the DNA level, the sequence is TGTGCCAGCAGTCGCCTTAAACTACCGGAGACCCAGTACTTC.